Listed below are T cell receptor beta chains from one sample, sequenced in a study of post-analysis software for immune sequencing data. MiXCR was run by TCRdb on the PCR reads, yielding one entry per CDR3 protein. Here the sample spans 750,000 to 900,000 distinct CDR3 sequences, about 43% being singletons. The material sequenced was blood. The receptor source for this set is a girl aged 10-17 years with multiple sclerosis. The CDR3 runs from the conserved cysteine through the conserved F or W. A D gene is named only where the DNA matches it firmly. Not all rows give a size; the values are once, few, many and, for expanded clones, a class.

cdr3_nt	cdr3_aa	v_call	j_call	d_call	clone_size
TGTGCCAGCAGCTCCCAGGGGGGGGGTACGCAGTATTTT	CASSSQGGGTQYF	TRBV11-3	TRBJ2-3	NA	NA
TGTGTCAGCAGCTCATGGACAGGGATGAACACTGAAGCTTTCTTT	CVSSSWTGMNTEAFF	TRBV7-9	TRBJ1-1	TRBD1	NA
TGTGCCAGCAGCTTACTTGGGTCCCTTCGGGGCGAGCAGTACTTC	CASSLLGSLRGEQYF	TRBV7-6	TRBJ2-7	NA	NA
TGCAGTGCTAGTTACGGGAGTAAGGGGGAGCTGTTTTTT	CSASYGSKGELFF	TRBV20-1	TRBJ2-2	NA	NA
TGCGCCAGCAGACGGACAGAGGGTGAGCAGTACTTC	CASRRTEGEQYF	TRBV5-1	TRBJ2-4	NA	NA
TGTGCCAGCAGAGCGACAGGGGGCAATCAGCCCCAGCATTTT	CASRATGGNQPQHF	TRBV12-3/TRBV12-4	TRBJ1-5	TRBD1	NA
TGCAGTGCTAGGGTAGGGGTCGCACACAGCAATAGCTCCAACGAGCAGTACTTC	CSARVGVAHSNSSNEQYF	TRBV20-1	TRBJ2-7	NA	NA
TGTGCCAGCAGTAGGAACAGGGTCAACGAGCAGTACTTC	CASSRNRVNEQYF	TRBV6-5	TRBJ2-7	NA	NA
TGCAGCGTAGTCTATTCGGCAGATACGCAGTATTTT	CSVVYSADTQYF	TRBV29-1	TRBJ2-3	NA	NA
TGTGCCAGCAGCCCCCGATTCCGGGGCAGGGGTCAAACCGATACGCAGTATTTT	CASSPRFRGRGQTDTQYF	TRBV7-6	TRBJ2-3	NA	NA
TGCGCCAGCAGCCAAGATTCCCCCAATTTGTCACCCCTCCACTTT	CASSQDSPNLSPLHF	TRBV4-3	TRBJ1-6	NA	many
TGTGCCAGCTCCCCTCCCGGGGGGAGGGGAAACATTCAGTACTTC	CASSPPGGRGNIQYF	TRBV18	TRBJ2-4	TRBD2	NA
TGTGCCACCGGTGGGACTAGCGCCACAGATACGCAGTATTTT	CATGGTSATDTQYF	TRBV24-1	TRBJ2-3	TRBD2	NA
TGTGCCAGCAGTTACTCCCCGGACAGACAGACCTACGAGCAGTACTTC	CASSYSPDRQTYEQYF	TRBV6-2/TRBV6-3	TRBJ2-7	NA	few
TGTGCCACCAGGTCGACAGGGAGCGGAGAGACCCAGTACTTC	CATRSTGSGETQYF	TRBV24-1	TRBJ2-5	TRBD1	few
TGTGCCAGCAGCGTAGCCCGGACTAGCGGTGAAGATACGCAGTATTTT	CASSVARTSGEDTQYF	TRBV9	TRBJ2-3	TRBD2	NA
TGCAGCGTCCCGGGACAGGGGTCAGATACGCAGTATTTT	CSVPGQGSDTQYF	TRBV29-1	TRBJ2-3	TRBD1	NA
TGCAGTGCTAGAGAAGGACTACGGGGGAACTACGAGCAGTACTTC	CSAREGLRGNYEQYF	TRBV20-1	TRBJ2-7	NA	NA
TGTGCCAGCAGCTTCGGGAGCGGGACTAAGACCCAGTACTTC	CASSFGSGTKTQYF	TRBV7-3	TRBJ2-5	TRBD2	NA
TGTGCCAGCAGTTACCTTGCCCCAGGTCGCGACGAGCAGTACTTC	CASSYLAPGRDEQYF	TRBV6-2/TRBV6-3	TRBJ2-7	NA	NA
TGTGCCAGCAGCTTACTAGCGGGACTTTCCTACGAGCAGTACTTC	CASSLLAGLSYEQYF	TRBV6-5	TRBJ2-7	TRBD2	NA
TGTGCCAGCAGCGAGAGGCGGGAGAGGTACATTCAGTACTTC	CASSERRERYIQYF	TRBV12-3/TRBV12-4	TRBJ2-4	TRBD2	NA
TGTGCCAGCAGCGTAGGGCTCAGGGGGGCGGACTACGAGCAGTACTTC	CASSVGLRGADYEQYF	TRBV9	TRBJ2-7	NA	NA
TGTGCCAGCAGCTCAGGACAGGGGGGGGCAGATACGCAGTATTTT	CASSSGQGGADTQYF	TRBV7-3	TRBJ2-3	TRBD1	NA
TGTGCCACCAGCAGACAGGGGGGGATTGGAGCAGATACGCAGTATTTT	CATSRQGGIGADTQYF	TRBV15	TRBJ2-3	NA	few
TGCAGTGCTAGACTGGGGGGTGGCCTCGAACCCGGGGAGCTGTTTTTT	CSARLGGGLEPGELFF	TRBV20-1	TRBJ2-2	NA	NA
TGTGCCAGCACGGACAGGGTACCCGGGGAGCTGTTTTTT	CASTDRVPGELFF	TRBV27	TRBJ2-2	TRBD1	NA
TGTGCCAGCAGTTTAGCGGGGGATCGTAGGTACAATGAGCAGTTCTTC	CASSLAGDRRYNEQFF	TRBV12-3/TRBV12-4	TRBJ2-1	NA	NA
TGCAGCGCGGACAGGGGGGTTGACACTGAAGCTTTCTTT	CSADRGVDTEAFF	TRBV29-1	TRBJ1-1	TRBD1	once
TGCAGTGCCAGAAGCCCCAATCAGCCCCAGCATTTT	CSARSPNQPQHF	TRBV20-1	TRBJ1-5	NA	NA
TGTGCCAGCAGCCAGCGGACAGGGGACAACGAGCAGTACTTC	CASSQRTGDNEQYF	TRBV7-2	TRBJ2-7	TRBD1	NA
TGCAGTGCTAGAGCGGAAAGCACCATATATTTT	CSARAESTIYF	TRBV20-1	TRBJ1-3	NA	NA
TGTGCCAGCAGAACAACAGGGGTGACACCCTACGAGCAGTTCTTC	CASRTTGVTPYEQFF	TRBV6-6	TRBJ2-1	TRBD1	NA
TGCAGCGCAGTCGGACAGGGCGGGGGAGCCGAGCAGTACTTC	CSAVGQGGGAEQYF	TRBV29-1	TRBJ2-7	NA	NA
TGCAGCGTTGATGGCGGGGCTAGCGGGAGGGGACAGACCCAGTACTTC	CSVDGGASGRGQTQYF	TRBV29-1	TRBJ2-5	TRBD2	NA
TGTGCCAGCAGTCGTCCTTCACAGCACAATGAGCAGTTCTTC	CASSRPSQHNEQFF	TRBV6-5	TRBJ2-1	NA	few
TGTGCCAGCAGCTTGCCGGGAGAAGGAGATACGCAGTATTTT	CASSLPGEGDTQYF	TRBV5-6	TRBJ2-3	NA	few
TGTGCCATCAGTGGGGGTCAGGGGACCGTCTATGGCTACACCTTC	CAISGGQGTVYGYTF	TRBV10-3	TRBJ1-2	NA	NA
TGTGCCAGCAGCTTACTCGGGAGGCTCCTGAAGGGTGAGCAGTTCTTC	CASSLLGRLLKGEQFF	TRBV7-8	TRBJ2-1	TRBD2	few
TGCAGTGCCCCGAGAGGGGGAGATGAGCAGTTCTTC	CSAPRGGDEQFF	TRBV20-1	TRBJ2-1	NA	few
TGTGCCAGCAGTTTATCCCACCTAGCGCGTGACACAGATACGCAGTATTTT	CASSLSHLARDTDTQYF	TRBV27	TRBJ2-3	NA	NA
TGTGCCAGCAGACCTGCGACGGAGGCCATCTACGAGCAGTACTTC	CASRPATEAIYEQYF	TRBV6-2/TRBV6-3	TRBJ2-7	NA	few
TGCGCCAGCAACGAGGGGGCTGCCTCATCTTACAATGAGCAGTTCTTC	CASNEGAASSYNEQFF	TRBV5-1	TRBJ2-1	TRBD1	NA
TGCGCCAGCAGCTTGTTTCAAGGGACCCAGGACGAGCAGTACTTC	CASSLFQGTQDEQYF	TRBV5-1	TRBJ2-7	NA	few
TGTGCCAGCAGTTTACAGCCCGATGGGGGGGAGACCCAGTACTTC	CASSLQPDGGETQYF	TRBV12-3/TRBV12-4	TRBJ2-5	NA	NA
TGTGCCAGCAATAAAGACGGATACTATGGCTACACCTTC	CASNKDGYYGYTF	TRBV12-3/TRBV12-4	TRBJ1-2	NA	few
TGCGCCAGCAGCATACAGGGGGGGCAAGAGACCCAGTACTTC	CASSIQGGQETQYF	TRBV5-1	TRBJ2-5	NA	NA
TGTGCCACCAGCCCATCCGAGGGGATTACCTACGAGCAGTACTTC	CATSPSEGITYEQYF	TRBV15	TRBJ2-7	NA	NA
TGTGCCAGCAGACCAAGCATAGCGTTTGGGGTCAATGAGCAGTTCTTC	CASRPSIAFGVNEQFF	TRBV12-3/TRBV12-4	TRBJ2-1	NA	NA